This T cell receptor (beta chain) was documented in a study of shared clonotypes between healthy human individuals. Points from the study as a whole: Clonotype sharing among donors, it was expected, would be affected by sequencing depth. All-four-donor shared clonotypes had higher generation probabilities than non-shared clonotypes did. Rarefaction analysis demonstrated incomplete sorted-subset sequencing notwithstanding large depth. Roughly 4.6% of naive CD4 clonotypes were common to a handful of donors.

Clones were sequenced by immunoSEQ multiplex PCR, and TCRdb holds only the in-frame ones, with some missing. In the table there are roughly 1,000,000 clones, around 82% of which are singletons. Germline lookup yields CDR1 MNHEY and CDR2 SMNVEV (reference sequence). Trimming stripped 3 bases from V and 8 bases from J, with 10 bases between. The CDR3 has 13 residues. Notes on this clone: The target antigen is unknown.

The specimen was memory CD4+ T cells from PBMCs. Subset noted: CD45RA-negative fraction. The chain links TRBV27 to TRBJ2-2, with a weak D call TRBD2 (6 bases). This sequence originates from a man aged 18 to 35 in good health. Some clones in this sample may be carry-over from other donors' samples. DNA for the CDR3: TGTGCCAGCAGTTTCTTCGGGAGTGGGGAGCTGTTTTTT. It yields the protein CASSFFGSGELFF.